Reported below is one T cell receptor beta chain. In the original processing: Estimation of nucleated cell counts relied on the amplification of reference gene primers. Measured with immunoSEQ multiplex PCR; TCRdb has only the in-frame clones, and not every one. D and trimming were read from the DNA, whereas the V and J calls and clone size are those reported in that table. The table shows approximately 94,000 clones, with under 90% occurring only once. This sample is drawn from a study of blood T cell repertoires in COVID-19. On the study more broadly: The origin of the acute and convalescent COVID-19 samples was the United States, Italy and Spain. PBMCs, B-cell-depleted T cells, or T cells provided the cDNA or gDNA that made up the material.

The germline CDR1 and CDR2 sequences are SGHAT and FQNNGV. The CDR3 extends over 14 amino acids. With 2 bases removed from V and 6 bases from J, the gap between germline ends came to 14 bases. The material sequenced was peripheral blood. The clonotype comes from a human donor in a cohort sampled during active COVID-19. This chain joins TRBV11-2 and TRBJ2-7; no clear D. DNA for the CDR3: TGTGCCAGCAGCTTATCTGGCGGAGCTGGCGAGCAGTACTTC. It specifies CASSLSGGAGEQYF.